This T cell receptor (beta chain) is drawn from a study of shared clonotypes between healthy human individuals. Study observations and caveats: It was observed that 5% to 6.5% of naive CD4 clonotypes were shared across several donors. Naive subsets tended to show greater estimated richness than memory subsets.

The assay was immunoSEQ multiplex PCR, and TCRdb's table has in-frame clones only and misses some. The profile covers some 2.1 million clones, with around 93% appearing a single time and approximately 1.7% taken by the ten largest. Germline lookup yields CDR1 SNHLY and CDR2 FYNNEI. Trimming removed 4 bases from V and 4 bases from J; junction bases left unmatched: 5. CDR3 size: 14 residues. Naivety among CD8 cells was defined by CD45RO negativity and positive CCR7 selection, thereby excluding terminally differentiated effector memory CD45RA+ cells. Nashville, Tennessee was home to all donors, who were Caucasian adults. For this clone: What it recognizes is unknown.

This chain connects TRBV2 to TRBJ2-7, with TRBD2 identical over 9 bases. This TCR came from a man aged 18 to 30 in good health. Some clones in this sample may be carry-over from other donors' samples. Sequenced sample: naive CD8+ T cells from PBMCs. CDR3 sequence: CASSGPSGTYEQYF. As DNA, the CDR3 is TGTGCCAGCAGTGGCCCTAGCGGGACATACGAGCAGTACTTC.